Shown below are 5 T cell receptor beta chains from a single sample sequenced in a study of blood T cell repertoires in COVID-19 (dated by TCRdb to 2018 to 2021). The library came from the immunoSEQ multiplex PCR assay. Imported from immuneACCESS, the table was reduced by TCRdb to in-frame sequences with V and J called. These copies leave out some clones; in studies compared against another copy, an unresolved V gene accounts for under half, and the cause of the remainder is not known. The sample has approximately 210,000 clones on record, roughly nine tenths of them singletons. The ten largest account for approximately 0.75% of the sample. The source material was peripheral blood. The receptors were gathered from a woman between 70 and 85 years old with acute or convalescent COVID-19.

The CDR3 sequence is CASHRGLGEAFF. DNA of the CDR3: TGTGCCAGTCATAGGGGGCTGGGTGAAGCTTTCTTT. The J gene is TRBJ1-1, the V gene TRBV19, with TRBD1 matching over 7 bases. The junction had 7 bases not matched to a gene; V was cut back by 8 bases and J by 7 bases. Germline CDR1 and CDR2: LNHDA and SQIVND (reference sequence). The CDR3 is 12 residues long.

This CDR3 reads CSVEVSANEQFF. DNA for the CDR3: TGCAGCGTTGAAGTCTCTGCGAATGAGCAGTTCTTC. The rearrangement joins TRBV29-1 to TRBJ2-1; D uncertain. Germline V gives CDR1 SQVTM, CDR2 ANQGSEA. The CDR3 is 12 amino acids. Deletions cut 1 base from V and 7 bases from J, with 8 bases between.

V gene TRBV29-1 combines with J gene TRBJ1-1; 7 bases are a match to TRBD1. Germline lookup yields CDR1 SQVTM and CDR2 ANQGSEA. V shed 6 bases, J shed 6 bases, and the junction held 7 bases outside the gene matches. The CDR3 is 12 amino acids. DNA for the CDR3: TGCAGCGTGAAGACAGGGACTTCTGAAGCTTTCTTT. Encoded protein: CSVKTGTSEAFF.

The chain combines TRBV29-1 with TRBJ1-1, with D tentatively TRBD1 (6 bases). Trimming shortened V by 6 bases and J by 4 bases, and 15 bases separated the two germline ends. Germline values: CDR1 SQVTM, CDR2 ANQGSEA. The CDR3 totals 13 residues. The DNA for the CDR3 is TGCAGCGTGTATGGTGTAGGGGGCACTGAAGCTTTCTTT. Amino acid sequence: CSVYGVGGTEAFF.

This chain links TRBV7-6 with TRBJ2-2; 8 bases agree with TRBD1. The germline CDR1 and CDR2 sequences are SGHVS and FNYEAQ. Losses at the gene ends were 1 base for V and 11 bases for J; bases not matched to a gene: 12. The CDR3 is made up of 16 amino acids. CDR3 sequence (DNA): TGTGCCAGCAGCTTAGGGGCCCCTCCACAGGGGGGCGAGCTGTTTTTT. Residues: CASSLGAPPQGGELFF.